This T cell receptor beta chain originates from a study of blood T cell repertoires in COVID-19. For the study at large: Donors in the United States, Italy and Spain gave samples during acute or convalescent COVID-19. The analysed material was cDNA or gDNA that came from T cells, B-cell-depleted T cells, or PBMCs.

In the authors' workflow: Cell counts per sample came from amplifying reference gene primers. Using immunoSEQ multiplex PCR, the repertoire was profiled, and TCRdb retains in-frame clones only, with some absent. V and J calls plus clone size are reproduced from that table; the DNA served to infer D and trimming. This repertoire shows around 280,000 clones, 87% found once; its top ten account for 2.2%. This CDR3 is 20 amino acids long. This clone appeared a few times. Sequenced sample: peripheral blood. This TCR was sampled from a woman between 50 and 59 years old who had recovered from COVID-19. The chain combines TRBV21-1 with TRBJ1-4; the table's D gene call, TRBD1, was not cross checked with the DNA. TRBV21-1 is listed as a pseudogene. The CDR3 coding sequence is TGTGCCAGCAGCATTAAACCGGGACAGGGTCTCTGTTTTGCTAATGAAAAACTGTTTTTT. Protein sequence: CASSIKPGQGLCFANEKLFF.